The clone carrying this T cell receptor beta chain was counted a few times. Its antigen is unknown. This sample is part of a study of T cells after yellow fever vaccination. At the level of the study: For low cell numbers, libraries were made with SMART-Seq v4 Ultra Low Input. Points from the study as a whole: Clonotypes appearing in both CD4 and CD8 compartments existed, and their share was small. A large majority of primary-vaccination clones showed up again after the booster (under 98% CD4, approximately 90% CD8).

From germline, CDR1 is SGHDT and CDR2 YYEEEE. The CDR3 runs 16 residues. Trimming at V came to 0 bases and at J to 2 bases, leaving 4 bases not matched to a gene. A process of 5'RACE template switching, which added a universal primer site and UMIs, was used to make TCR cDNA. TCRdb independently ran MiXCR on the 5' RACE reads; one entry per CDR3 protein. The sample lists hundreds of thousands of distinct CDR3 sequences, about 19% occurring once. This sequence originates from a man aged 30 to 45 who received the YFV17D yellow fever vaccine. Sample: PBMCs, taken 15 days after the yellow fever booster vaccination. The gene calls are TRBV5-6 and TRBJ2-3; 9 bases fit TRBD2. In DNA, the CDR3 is TGTGCCAGCAGCTTGGGGCGGGAGGGCTTCACAGATACGCAGTATTTT. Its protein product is CASSLGREGFTDTQYF.